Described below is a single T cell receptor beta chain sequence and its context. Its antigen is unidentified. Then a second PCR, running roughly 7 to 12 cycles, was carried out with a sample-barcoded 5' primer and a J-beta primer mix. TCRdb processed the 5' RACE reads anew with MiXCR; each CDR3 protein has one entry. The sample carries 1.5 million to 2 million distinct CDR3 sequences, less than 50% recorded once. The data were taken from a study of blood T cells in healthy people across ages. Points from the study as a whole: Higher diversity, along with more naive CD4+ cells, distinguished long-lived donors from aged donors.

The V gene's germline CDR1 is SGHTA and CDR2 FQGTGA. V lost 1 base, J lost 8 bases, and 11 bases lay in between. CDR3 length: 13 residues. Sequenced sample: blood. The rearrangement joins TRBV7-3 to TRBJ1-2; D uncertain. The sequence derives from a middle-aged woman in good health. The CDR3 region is CASSLSPQAGYTF. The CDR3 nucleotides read TGTGCCAGCAGCTTAAGTCCCCAAGCCGGCTACACCTTC.